Listed below are T cell receptor beta chains from one sample, sequenced in a study of cytomegalovirus exposure and HLA in healthy donors. Using immunoSEQ multiplex PCR, the repertoire was profiled, and TCRdb retains in-frame clones only, with some absent. The sample contains roughly 100,000 clones, more than 60% of which appear only once. Input material: PBMCs. The receptors originated from a woman aged 40 to 55 in good health and CMV-seropositive. CDR3s include the opening cysteine and the closing phenylalanine or tryptophan. Fields, in order: V gene, CDR3 protein.

>TRBV5-4
CASSLASNEQFF
>TRBV7-8
CASSLELRSYEQYF
>TRBV7-9
CASSLQSGVAYEQYF
>TRBV11-3
CASSNTIPEAFF
>TRBV2
CASIRLFGGYTF
>TRBV5-5
CASAFGLGQGLPGPSWEQYF
>TRBV6-1
CASSEAGGPTHEQYF
>TRBV5-1
CASSLTVESTDTQYF
>TRBV19
CASRPGGSYEQYF
>TRBV5-8
CASSFERTGQETQYF
>TRBV7-8
CASSQNLGLNGYTF
>TRBV27
CASSFQQGYYEQYF
>TRBV7-2
CASKPTISTYEQYF
>TRBV6-5
CASAGRRYNEQFF
>TRBV28
CASRDLRDRLVRNEQFF
>TRBV2
CASSGTGRQPQHF
>TRBV28
CASTPPGRSFGNTIYF
>TRBV4-2
CASSARSTYEQYF
>TRBV5-6
CASSPAGGWEQFF
>TRBV6-5
CASRSTSGGNYEQYF
>TRBV9
CASSVGGRDRGSYNEQFF
>TRBV9
CASSVMGQTYGYTF
>TRBV6-6
CASSAGWYQPQHF
>TRBV5-6
CASSLFRMGARGPLEAFF
>TRBV4-1
CASSQVHRDSSSYEQYF
>TRBV5-4
CASRAGLAGTGELFF
>TRBV7-8
CASSLDDAGGNYNEQFF
>TRBV2
CASKGGYEKLFF
>TRBV28
CASRHQGASNQPQHF
>TRBV13
CASSLGGTGNTGELFF
>TRBV7-9
CASSLGTGTNTEAFF
>TRBV6-6
CASSYQRQGARELFF
>TRBV5-1
CASSFRRPNTEAFF
>TRBV14
CASSQDLGEDTQYF
>TRBV28
CASSLLGATNEKLFF
>TRBV28
CASRPTGNPPYGYTF
>TRBV7-2
CASSLTGGSIQPQHF
>TRBV6-6
CASREDRGRNQPQHF
>TRBV7-8
CASSLARWRGQSKLFF
>TRBV4-2
CASSQDLRGKGANYGYTF
>TRBV4-1
CASSQVYREEQYF
>TRBV6-1
CASSDGTPGTQNIQYF
>TRBV6-1
CASRKDRMVADTQYF
>TRBV5-1
CASSPDSSYGYTF
>TRBV6-5
CASSYSTGQGTYEQYF
>TRBV27
CASSFGRHDGYTF
>TRBV4-3
CASSQGDRDQETQYF
>TRBV19
CASSIYSGTSSYNEQFF
>TRBV4-1
CASSAPGQDGYTF
>TRBV4-3
CASSQDPGEYEQYF
>TRBV10-3
CAIGGSRSYNEQFF
>TRBV6-1
CASSTEAYEQYF
>TRBV9
CASSVVSGNLYNEQFF
>TRBV21-1
CASSKALAGEVRGEQYF
>TRBV19
CASSIGSLRDRVHEQFF
>TRBV9
CASSARPAGPTYEQYF
>TRBV4-3
CASSQGGGTGMYEQYF
>TRBV4-3
CASSQEQTGPNYGYTF
>TRBV11-2
CASSLGRDRIYGYTF
>TRBV7-3
CASSPVGGAFSNEQFF